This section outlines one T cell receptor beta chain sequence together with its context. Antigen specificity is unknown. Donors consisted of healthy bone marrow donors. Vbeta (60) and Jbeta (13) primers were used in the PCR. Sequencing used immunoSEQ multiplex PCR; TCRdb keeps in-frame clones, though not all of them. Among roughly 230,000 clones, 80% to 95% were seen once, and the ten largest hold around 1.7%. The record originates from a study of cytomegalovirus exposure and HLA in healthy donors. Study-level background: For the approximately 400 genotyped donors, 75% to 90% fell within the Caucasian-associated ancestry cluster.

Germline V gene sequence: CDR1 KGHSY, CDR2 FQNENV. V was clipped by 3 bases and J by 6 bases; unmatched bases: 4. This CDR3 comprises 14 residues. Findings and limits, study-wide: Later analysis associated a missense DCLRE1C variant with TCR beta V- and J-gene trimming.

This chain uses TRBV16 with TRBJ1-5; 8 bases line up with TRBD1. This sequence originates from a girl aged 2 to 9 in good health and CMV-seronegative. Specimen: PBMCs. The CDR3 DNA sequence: TGTGCCAGCAGCCAGACAGGGGACGGTCAGCCCCAGCATTTT. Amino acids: CASSQTGDGQPQHF.